One and the same sample provided the 20 T cell receptor beta chains below, sequenced in a study of tumor and adjacent non-tumor tissue in lung cancer. TCRbeta libraries were built with three rounds of nested PCR, modified from ARM-PCR. One entry per CDR3 protein results from TCRdb running MiXCR on the multiplex PCR reads. This table holds over 130,000 distinct CDR3 sequences, 60% to 70% found once. No cell sorting was done before RNA was extracted from the tissue. The specimen sequenced was lung tumor tissue. The receptors derive from a man in his 60s with small cell lung cancer.

Of note for this clonotype: At one end, the junction sequence differs from germline, possibly due to a read error. This sequence joins TRBV11-3 and TRBJ2-7; D is perhaps TRBD2 (5 bases). The CDR3 runs to 16 residues. Germline V gene data show CDR1 as SGHNT and CDR2 as YENEEA. In nucleotides, the CDR3 is TGTGCCAGCAGCTTATGGGGTCGGGGAACCTACTACAAGCAGTACTTC. It translates to CASSLWGRGTYYKQYF.

As to this clonotype: Mismatch with germline at one junction end may stem from a read error. DNA for the CDR3: TGTGCCAGCACCGAGAACTCTGGAAACAGCATATATTTT. Residues: CASTENSGNSIYF. This chain uses TRBV12-3 or TRBV12-4 with TRBJ1-3; D unresolved. This CDR3 region has 13 residues.

Concerning this clonotype itself: Relative to the germline gene, one junction end is altered; a read error may explain this. The chain recombines TRBV6-1 with TRBJ1-2; weak D call: TRBD1 (6 bases). The V gene's germline CDR1 is MNHNS and CDR2 SASEGT. The CDR3 length is 14 residues. CDR3 bases: TGTGCCAGCACGGCCGGGGGCCGAAACTACGGCTACACCTTC. Translated, it gives CASTAGGRNYGYTF.

In this sample, this clonotype turned up a few times. This clone may be a read error of a much larger clone one base away. The chain recombines TRBV6-2 or TRBV6-3 with TRBJ2-5; D unclear. The CDR3 covers 12 residues. V was shortened by 5 bases and J by 5 bases, with 9 bases between the two germline ends. Germline V CDR1 and CDR2: MNHEY, SVGEGT. The CDR3 loop is CASSPIDETQYF. CDR3 nucleotides: TGTGCCAGCAGTCCCATCGACGAGACCCAGTACTTC.

The V gene is TRBV6-1, the J gene TRBJ2-3; 10 bases align to TRBD1. This CDR3 contains 16 residues. V trimming: 8 bases; J trimming: 5 bases; junction bases outside the gene matches: 13. Germline V gives CDR1 MNHNS, CDR2 SASEGT. This chain's CDR3 is CASGGETGGAVDTQYF. The CDR3 nucleotides read TGTGCCAGCGGGGGCGAGACAGGGGGCGCGGTAGATACGCAGTATTTT.

About this clonotype: The conserved phenylalanine or tryptophan is not found at the CDR3 terminus, so this likely reflects a read error. V gene TRBV11-3 combines with J gene TRBJ1-3, with 8 positions matching TRBD1. The CDR3 covers 15 residues. Germline V gene sequence: CDR1 SGHNT, CDR2 YENEEA. The CDR3 DNA reads as TGTGCCAGCAGTAGCGACAGGGGATCAGGAAACACTATATATCTT. This codes for CASSSDRGSGNTIYL.

This clonotype was counted a few times. The CDR3 loop reads CASSSRSQVSDTQYF. For the CDR3, the DNA is TGTGCCAGCAGCTCGAGGTCGCAGGTATCGGATACGCAGTATTTT. V gene TRBV5-5 combines with J gene TRBJ2-3; D not certain. Trimming cost V 3 bases and J 6 bases, with 17 bases left between them. Germline assignment: CDR1 SGHKS and CDR2 YYEKEE (reference sequence). The CDR3 spans 15 residues.

Comments on this clonotype: Mismatch with germline at one junction end may stem from a read error. The rearrangement joins TRBV20-1 to TRBJ2-7; a possible D gene is TRBD2 (6 bases). This CDR3 contains 14 residues. Germline assignment: CDR1 DFQATT and CDR2 SNEGSKA (reference sequence). The CDR3 protein is CCARKRDSSYEQYF. The CDR3, as DNA: TGCTGTGCCAGAAAACGGGACTCCTCCTATGAGCAGTACTTC.

Details on this clonotype: Being one base from a much bigger clone, this may be a read error. This chain connects TRBV4-2 to TRBJ2-5, with TRBD1 identical over 7 bases. Germline CDR1 LGHNA, CDR2 YNFKEQ. CDR3 size: 14 residues. CDR3 DNA sequence: TGTGCCAGCAGCCAAGTGGGGACAGAAGAGACCCAGCACTTC. The encoded protein is CASSQVGTEETQHF.

V and J are TRBV11-2 and TRBJ2-5; 7 bases match TRBD1. Germline trimming cut 11 bases from V and 4 bases from J; bases unmatched to any gene: 16. Germline V gene data show CDR1 as SGHAT and CDR2 as FQNNGV. This CDR3 has 15 residues. As DNA, the CDR3 is TGTGCCGGAAGCTCCCCAGCAGGGGGAGCAGAGACCCAGTACTTC. Its protein is CAGSSPAGGAETQYF.

Many counts were recorded for this clonotype. The rearrangement links TRBV20-1 to TRBJ2-1; TRBD1 is a possible D gene (6 bases). The V end lost 1 base, the J end lost 3 bases, and 10 bases lay between the germline ends. This CDR3 region has 14 residues. The V gene's germline CDR1 is DFQATT and CDR2 SNEGSKA (reference sequence). The CDR3 sequence: CSARARTVYNEQFF. CDR3 DNA sequence: TGCAGTGCTAGAGCCCGGACAGTCTACAATGAGCAGTTCTTC.

As for this clonotype: Possible read error: a much larger clone is one base away. The chain couples TRBV4-2 to TRBJ2-1; 8 bases fit TRBD2. Germline CDR1 and CDR2: LGHNA and YNFKEQ. The CDR3 extends over 14 amino acids. The CDR3 loop is CASSQETSDNKQFF. CDR3 sequence (DNA): TGTGCCAGCAGCCAAGAGACTAGCGACAATAAGCAGTTCTTC.

This clonotype turned up a few times. This rearrangement joins TRBV12-3 or TRBV12-4 to TRBJ1-5; D perhaps matches TRBD1 (6 bases). This CDR3 is built from 13 residues. Trimming took 5 bases from V and 5 from J, leaving 10 bases between them. The CDR3 protein is CASSTNRDQPQHF. CDR3 coding DNA: TGTGCCAGCAGTACTAACAGGGATCAGCCCCAGCATTTT.

This clonotype was counted between two and nine times. This chain connects TRBV12-3 or TRBV12-4 to TRBJ1-5, with 12 bases fitting TRBD1. V trimming: 1 base; J trimming: 6 bases; junction bases outside the gene matches: 7. The length of the CDR3 is 17 residues. DNA of the CDR3: TGTGCCAGCAGTTTAGGGGGGAGGGACAGGGGGCCTCAGCCCCAGCATTTT. Translation: CASSLGGRDRGPQPQHF.

The chain recombines TRBV28 with TRBJ2-7, with TRBD2 matching over 9 bases. This CDR3 has 14 amino acids. Germline loops: CDR1 MDHEN, CDR2 SYDVKM. The V segment lost 8 bases and the J segment 0 bases; nucleotides outside the gene matches: 5. The DNA of the CDR3 is TGTGCCAGCTCACCAGCGGGGGGCTCCTACGAGCAGTACGTC. Translation: CASSPAGGSYEQYV.

With respect to this clonotype: Germline and junction disagree at one end, which may indicate a read error. The chain recombines TRBV6-1 with TRBJ2-1, with a possible D match to TRBD1 (5 bases). The CDR3 consists of 12 residues. Germline V lookup: CDR1 MNHNS, CDR2 SASEGT. The chain's CDR3 is CAISDVGDEQFF. The CDR3 bases are TGTGCCATCAGTGACGTAGGGGATGAGCAGTTCTTC.

V is TRBV11-2 and J is TRBJ2-3; the D gene is possibly TRBD2 (5 bases). CDR1 and CDR2 (germline): SGHAT, FQNNGV. The V and J ends lost 4 bases and 0 bases respectively, with 11 bases between them. This CDR3 has 15 amino acids. In nucleotides, the CDR3 is TGTGCCAGCAGCTCCGACGGGATTAGCACAGATACGCAGTATTTT. The encoded protein is CASSSDGISTDTQYF.

Comment on this clonotype: The conserved final phenylalanine or tryptophan is absent from the CDR3, which likely points to a read error. The chain employs TRBV20-1 and TRBJ2-3; 11 nucleotides line up with TRBD2. The CDR3 covers 17 residues. Germline lookup yields CDR1 DFQATT and CDR2 SNEGSKA (reference sequence). V trimming: 0 bases; J trimming: 6 bases; junction bases outside the gene matches: 11. As DNA, the CDR3 is TGCAGTGCTAGAGATTTACCTAGCGGGAGGATTCGGGATACGCAGTATTCT. It translates to CSARDLPSGRIRDTQYS.

Here the CDR3 reads CASSYGTSGMGNEQFF. The CDR3 nucleotides read TGTGCCAGCAGTTACGGGACTAGCGGGATGGGGAATGAGCAGTTCTTC. The chain is built from TRBV12-3 or TRBV12-4 and TRBJ2-1; 13 bases are shared with TRBD2. This CDR3 comprises 16 residues. The V segment lost 4 bases and the J segment 7 bases; nucleotides outside the gene matches: 7.

J is TRBJ2-7 and V is TRBV20-1, with D perhaps matching TRBD1 (6 bases). Germline lookup yields CDR1 DFQATT and CDR2 SNEGSKA (reference sequence). The CDR3 consists of 14 residues. The V gene lost 1 base and the J gene lost 3 bases, with 13 bases spanning the gap. For the CDR3, the DNA is TGCAGTGCTAGAGGACAGGCCACCGTCTACGAGCAGTACTTC. Protein: CSARGQATVYEQYF.